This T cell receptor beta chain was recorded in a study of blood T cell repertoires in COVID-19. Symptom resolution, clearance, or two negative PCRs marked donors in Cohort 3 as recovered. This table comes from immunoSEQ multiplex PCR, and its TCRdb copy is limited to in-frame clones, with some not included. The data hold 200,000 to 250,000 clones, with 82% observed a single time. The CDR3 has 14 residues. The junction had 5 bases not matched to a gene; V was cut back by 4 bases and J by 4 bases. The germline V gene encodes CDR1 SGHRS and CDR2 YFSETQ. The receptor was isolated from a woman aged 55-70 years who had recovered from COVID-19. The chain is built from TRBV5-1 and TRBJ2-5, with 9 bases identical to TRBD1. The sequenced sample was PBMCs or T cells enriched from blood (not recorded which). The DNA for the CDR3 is TGCGCCAGCAGCCCCTTGACAGGGGGAGAGACCCAGTACTTC. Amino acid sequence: CASSPLTGGETQYF.